This T cell receptor (beta chain) came from a study of post-analysis software for immune sequencing data. Broader study findings: Controls significantly exceeded multiple sclerosis patients in normalized Chao1 diversity.

cDNA libraries for TCR beta contained unique molecular identifiers. TCRdb analysed the PCR reads with MiXCR anew, one entry per CDR3 protein. The data contain fewer than 850,000 distinct CDR3 sequences, around 27% of them seen just once; the ten biggest clones take up roughly 0.54%. As for this clonotype: Its matching antigen is unknown.

Source material: blood. This clonotype originated in a girl aged 10 to 17 with multiple sclerosis.

The CDR3 loop reads CASSWEQGSSTDTQYF. CDR3 bases: TGTGCCAGCAGCTGGGAGCAGGGATCGAGCACAGATACGCAGTATTTT. The chain combines TRBV5-6 with TRBJ2-3, with D possibly being TRBD1 or TRBD2 (5 bases each). The germline CDR1 and CDR2 sequences are SGHDT and YYEEEE. This CDR3 has 16 residues. The V gene lost 3 bases and the J gene lost 0 bases, with 14 bases spanning the gap.